This T cell receptor (beta chain) was profiled in a study of shared clonotypes between healthy human individuals. Study-level results: The authors sampled blood alone, and tissue repertoires likely differ. A generally larger estimated richness was seen in naive subsets than in memory subsets. The naive CD4 repertoires of several donors were compared, and about 5% of clonotypes were shared. What rarefaction showed was incomplete sorted-subset sequencing despite large depth.

From germline, CDR1 is KGHSH and CDR2 LQKENI. The CDR3 runs to 16 residues. Trimming pared 6 bases from V and 0 bases from J, leaving 15 bases between. The assay was immunoSEQ multiplex PCR, and TCRdb's table has in-frame clones only and misses some. In the table there are about 2.4 million clones, 80% to 95% of which are singletons. About this clone: Its antigen remains unknown.

V and J are TRBV18 and TRBJ2-1, with no clear D. Sequencing input: naive CD4+ T cells from PBMCs. Subset described: CD45RA+ positively selected. This TCR was sampled from a man between 18 and 35 years old in good health. Some clones in this sample may be carry-over from other donors' samples. The DNA of the CDR3 is TGTGCCAGCTCTCCCATGGTAGACAACTCCTACAATGAGCAGTTCTTC. It codes for CASSPMVDNSYNEQFF. Filled out from reference TRBV18 and TRBJ2-1, the complete variable domain reads NAGVMQNPRHLVRRRGQEARLRCSPMKGHSHVYWYRQLPEEGLKFMVYLQKENIIDESGMPKERFSAEFPKEGPSILRIQQVVRGDSAAYFCASSPMVDNSYNEQFFGPGTRLTVL.